The 25 T cell receptor beta chains below come from one sample, sequenced in a study of shared clonotypes between healthy human individuals. The assay was immunoSEQ multiplex PCR, and TCRdb's table has in-frame clones only and misses some. Of 2,100,000 or so clones detected, 95% appear once; the ten largest clones hold more than 0.1%. Sequences were obtained from naive CD4+ T cells sorted from blood. Stated subset: CD45RA+ positively selected. These TCRs come from a man between 18 and 29 years old in good health.

The V call is TRBV5-1, the J call TRBJ2-7, with D perhaps TRBD1 (6 bases). Trimming left V 4 bases short and J 7 bases short, with 15 bases between. CDR3 length: 13 residues. Germline V gene lookup returns CDR1 SGHRS and CDR2 YFSETQ. CDR3 loop: CASSLGHLPEQYF. CDR3 DNA: TGCGCCAGCAGCCTGGGACACCTTCCAGAGCAGTACTTC.

This chain links TRBV5-1 with TRBJ2-5; 7 bases match TRBD2. From germline, CDR1 is SGHRS and CDR2 YFSETQ. The trim removed 0 bases at V and 1 base at J, leaving 6 bases unmatched. This CDR3 is built from 16 residues. The CDR3 is CASSLAPAGSQETQYF. CDR3 DNA: TGCGCCAGCAGCTTGGCCCCAGCGGGATCCCAAGAGACCCAGTACTTC. Supplemented by reference TRBV5-1 and TRBJ2-5, the full variable domain reads KAGVTQTPRYLIKTRGQQVTLSCSPISGHRSVSWYQQTPGQGLQFLFEYFSETQRNKGNFPGRFSGRQFSNSRSEMNVSTLELGDSALYLCASSLAPAGSQETQYFGPGTRLLVL.

The chain has TRBV2 and TRBJ2-3; 11 nucleotides agree with TRBD2. CDR3 size: 16 residues. J gave up 7 bases and V 6 bases, and 12 bases lay outside the gene matches. Germline loops: CDR1 SNHLY, CDR2 FYNNEI. DNA of the CDR3: TGTGCCAGCAGATTACGACTAGCGGGAATTAGGAATACGCAGTATTTT. The encoded protein is CASRLRLAGIRNTQYF.

The V call is TRBV6-5, the J call TRBJ1-1, with TRBD1 as a possible D gene (6 bases). Trimming removed 6 bases from V and 1 base from J, with 12 bases in between. Germline-derived CDR1 and CDR2 are MNHEY and SVGAGI. The CDR3 contains 14 residues. The chain's CDR3 is CASSRDIKNTEAFF. As DNA, the CDR3 is TGTGCCAGCAGCAGGGACATAAAGAACACTGAAGCTTTCTTT.

This clone was found once. V is TRBV19 and J is TRBJ2-3, with D hard to call. Deletions cut 7 bases from V and 0 bases from J, with 20 bases between. CDR1 and CDR2 (germline): LNHDA, SQIVND (reference sequence). CDR3 length: 17 residues. The DNA of the CDR3 is TGTGCCAGTACCCATCGGTATAGGTTCCCTAGCACAGATACGCAGTATTTT. This gives the protein CASTHRYRFPSTDTQYF.

This sequence joins TRBV7-2 and TRBJ2-1; TRBD1 might be the D (5 bases). V was shortened by 2 bases and J by 0 bases, with 14 bases between the two germline ends. Germline V lookup: CDR1 SGHTA, CDR2 FQGNSA. CDR3 length: 17 residues. The CDR3 sequence: CASSLTGVGSSYNEQFF. The CDR3 bases are TGTGCCAGCAGCTTAACAGGCGTAGGAAGCTCCTACAATGAGCAGTTCTTC. The full variable domain, completed using reference TRBV7-2 and TRBJ2-1, is GAGVSQSPSNKVTEKGKDVELRCDPISGHTALYWYRQSLGQGLEFLIYFQGNSAPDKSGLPSDRFSAERTGGSVSTLTIQRTQQEDSAVYLCASSLTGVGSSYNEQFFGPGTRLTVL.

Details on this clone: The sample holds other DNA sequences that translate to the same CDR3. The V and J genes are TRBV2 and TRBJ1-3; D gene unclear. Germline V gene data show CDR1 as SNHLY and CDR2 as FYNNEI. This CDR3 spans 12 amino acids. Trimming removed 6 bases from V and 4 bases from J, with 7 bases in between. This CDR3 reads CASSAGGNTIYF. DNA of the CDR3: TGTGCCAGCAGCGCGGGAGGAAACACCATATATTTT. Using reference TRBV2 and TRBJ1-3 for the parts outside the CDR3, the full variable domain is EPEVTQTPSHQVTQMGQEVILRCVPISNHLYFYWYRQILGQKVEFLVSFYNNEISEKSEIFDDQFSVERPDGSNFTLKIRSTKLEDSAMYFCASSAGGNTIYFGEGSWLTVV.

This clone was detected only once. The chain employs TRBV10-2 and TRBJ1-1; 7 bases align to TRBD1. Germline trimming cut 6 bases from V and 6 bases from J; bases unmatched to any gene: 4. Germline CDR1 reads WSHSY; CDR2 reads SAAADI. This CDR3 region has 12 residues. Here the CDR3 DNA reads TGCGCCAGCAGAACAGGGGTTTCTGAAGCTTTCTTT. Translated, it gives CASRTGVSEAFF.

The CDR3 DNA reads TGTGCCAGCAGTTCTCGGACTAGCGGGAGCGATGAGCAGTTCTTC. This encodes CASSSRTSGSDEQFF. The rearrangement links TRBV6-6 to TRBJ2-1; 13 positions match TRBD2. In germline, CDR1 is MNHNY, CDR2 SVGAGI (reference sequence). V trimming: 4 bases; J trimming: 8 bases; junction bases outside the gene matches: 5. The CDR3 runs 15 residues.

The genes are TRBV19 and TRBJ1-2, with 10 bases that match TRBD1. Germline-derived CDR1 and CDR2 are LNHDA and SQIVND (reference sequence). This CDR3 region has 14 residues. V dropped 4 bases and J dropped 8; count of bases not matched to a gene: 7. This CDR3 is CASSTTGTGVGYTF. CDR3 DNA sequence: TGTGCCAGTAGTACGACCGGGACAGGGGTAGGCTACACCTTC. Looking up the rest from reference TRBV19 and TRBJ1-2 gives the full variable domain: DGGITQSPKYLFRKEGQNVTLSCEQNLNHDAMYWYRQDPGQGLRLIYYSQIVNDFQKGDIAEGYSVSREKKESFPLTVTSAQKNPTAFYLCASSTTGTGVGYTFGSGTRLTVV.

The chain recombines TRBV9 with TRBJ2-7; tentative D call: TRBD1 (6 bases). This CDR3 is built from 15 residues. The germline V and J ends were trimmed by 4 bases and 3 bases, with 17 bases remaining between them. Germline V CDR1 and CDR2: SGDLS, YYNGEE. DNA of the CDR3: TGTGCCAGCAGCCCTAGGGAGTCCAGGGGCTACGAGCAGTACTTC. Its protein product is CASSPRESRGYEQYF.

The chain uses TRBV10-3 and TRBJ2-3, with a possible D match to TRBD1 (6 bases). CDR1 and CDR2 from the germline V gene are ENHRY and SYGVKD. Deletions cut 9 bases from V and 0 bases from J, with 13 bases between. CDR3 length: 14 residues. The CDR3 is CAIGGISSTDTQYF. For the CDR3, the DNA is TGTGCCATAGGGGGAATCTCTAGCACAGATACGCAGTATTTT.

The chain uses TRBV15 and TRBJ2-7; D is uncertain. Germline V CDR1 and CDR2: LNHNV, YYDKDF (reference sequence). The V gene lost 2 bases and the J gene lost 7 bases, with 18 bases spanning the gap. The CDR3 consists of 15 residues. In DNA, the CDR3 is TGTGCCACCAGCAGATCTCGGACGGAACCTACAGAGCAGTACTTC. Translated: CATSRSRTEPTEQYF.

The rearrangement links TRBV5-6 to TRBJ1-3; unclear D gene. The CDR3 extends over 16 amino acids. CDR1 SGHDT and CDR2 YYEEEE come from the germline V gene. V was pared by 0 bases and J by 0 bases, with 10 bases between. The DNA for the CDR3 is TGTGCCAGCAGCTTGGAACGGCTCTCCTCTGGAAACACCATATATTTT. It translates to CASSLERLSSGNTIYF.

The gene calls are TRBV12-5 and TRBJ1-1; 8 bases map to TRBD1. CDR1 is LGHNT, CDR2 FRNRAP, per germline. Unmatched junction bases numbered 6, after V lost 3 bases and J lost 0 bases. This CDR3 spans 16 amino acids. CDR3 amino acids: CASGLGTGAMNTEAFF. In DNA, the CDR3 is TGTGCTAGTGGTTTAGGGACAGGTGCCATGAACACTGAAGCTTTCTTT.

The gene calls are TRBV7-8 and TRBJ2-7; 15 nucleotides align to TRBD2. The CDR3 sequence is 18 residues long. J lost 6 bases, V lost 5 bases, and 14 bases had no gene match. In germline, CDR1 is SGHVS, CDR2 FQNEAQ. CDR3 amino acids: CASSLRTSGGASRGEQYF. In DNA form, the CDR3 reads TGTGCCAGCAGCCTCAGGACTAGCGGGGGGGCATCTAGGGGCGAGCAGTACTTC.

The CDR3 protein is CASSLRGAETQYF. Here the CDR3 DNA reads TGTGCCAGCAGCTTAAGGGGAGCGGAGACCCAGTACTTC. V and J are TRBV7-9 and TRBJ2-5; D may match TRBD1 or TRBD2 (5 bases each). The germline gives CDR1 SEHNR, CDR2 FQNEAQ (reference sequence). The CDR3 extends over 13 amino acids. V was shortened by 2 bases and J by 5 bases, with 9 bases between the two germline ends.

This clone was observed a single time. V is TRBV5-4 and J is TRBJ1-1, with D perhaps TRBD1 (6 bases). The CDR3 sequence is 15 residues long. CDR1 is SGHNT and CDR2 is YYREEE in the germline V gene (reference sequence). Trimming removed 2 bases at V and 1 base at J, with 12 bases between. The CDR3 sequence: CASSLGQKGNTEAFF. The CDR3 DNA follows: TGTGCCAGCAGCTTAGGACAGAAAGGGAACACTGAAGCTTTCTTT. Drawing the rest from reference TRBV5-4 and TRBJ1-1, the complete variable domain is ETGVTQSPTHLIKTRGQQVTLRCSSQSGHNTVSWYQQALGQGPQFIFQYYREEENGRGNFPPRFSGLQFPNYSSELNVNALELDDSALYLCASSLGQKGNTEAFFGQGTRLTVV.

The gene calls are TRBV7-3 and TRBJ2-6, with D perhaps matching TRBD1 (6 bases). V was shortened by 5 bases and J by 4 bases, with 9 bases between the two germline ends. This CDR3 is built from 14 residues. CDR1 and CDR2 from the germline V gene are SGHTA and FQGTGA. CDR3 sequence (DNA): TGTGCCAGCAGCCAGGGGACCGGGGCCAACGTCCTGACTTTC. Translation: CASSQGTGANVLTF.

The DNA for the CDR3 is TGTGCCAGCAGCTTAAAATTGTGGGATGAGCAGTTCTTC. Protein product: CASSLKLWDEQFF. V and J are TRBV7-2 and TRBJ2-1, with D hard to call. Between the trimmed V and J ends, which lost 2 bases and 8 bases, there was a span of 10 bases. There are 13 residues in the CDR3. From germline, CDR1 is SGHTA and CDR2 FQGNSA.

This sequence joins TRBV10-1 and TRBJ2-2, with TRBD1 identical over 8 bases. Germline CDR1 WNHNN, CDR2 SYGVQD (reference sequence). Trimming cost V 4 bases and J 2 bases; bases outside gene matches: 6. CDR3 length: 16 amino acids. The CDR3 sequence: CASSVRGQGNTGELFF. CDR3 bases: TGCGCCAGCAGTGTGCGTGGACAGGGAAACACCGGGGAGCTGTTTTTT.

This rearrangement joins TRBV7-9 to TRBJ1-5, with D unresolved. V lost 6 bases to trimming and J lost 1 base, with 10 bases between them. The CDR3 contains 14 residues. Germline CDR1 is SEHNR and CDR2 is FQNEAQ (reference sequence). CDR3 loop: CASSHTESNQPQHF. CDR3 nucleotide sequence: TGTGCCAGCAGTCATACGGAGAGCAATCAGCCCCAGCATTTT.

The chain employs TRBV30 and TRBJ1-5, with D unclear. This CDR3 is built from 14 residues. Trimming took off 0 bases at V and 6 bases at J, with 12 bases between the two ends. From germline, CDR1 is GTSNPN and CDR2 SVGIG (reference sequence). The CDR3 sequence: CAWSVWGEGQPQHF. In DNA form, the CDR3 reads TGTGCCTGGAGTGTTTGGGGTGAGGGTCAGCCCCAGCATTTT.

V is TRBV6-6 and J is TRBJ2-7, with 9 bases fitting TRBD2. Germline CDR1 MNHNY, CDR2 SVGAGI (reference sequence). The V segment lost 5 bases and the J segment 2 bases; nucleotides outside the gene matches: 4. The CDR3 consists of 14 residues. In DNA, the CDR3 is TGTGCCAGCAGTAGACTAGCGGAAGCCTACGAGCAGTACTTC. Its translation: CASSRLAEAYEQYF.

The rearrangement links TRBV4-2 to TRBJ2-3, with unresolved D. The germline V gene encodes CDR1 LGHNA and CDR2 YNFKEQ. V lost 2 bases, J lost 7 bases, and 10 bases lay in between. The CDR3 runs 13 residues. The CDR3 DNA reads as TGTGCCAGCAGCCAACTAATGTCATATACGCAGTATTTT. As protein: CASSQLMSYTQYF.